This T cell receptor (beta chain) was identified during a study of blood T cell repertoires in COVID-19. Some clones are missing from TCRdb's copy, which holds only in-frame ones; the method was immunoSEQ multiplex PCR. Of approximately 360,000 clones detected, 87% appear once; the ten largest clones hold roughly 2%. The germline V gene encodes CDR1 MNHNS and CDR2 SASEGT. The CDR3 has 17 amino acids. The ends lost 3 bases at V and 2 bases at J; junction bases unmatched: 12. The chain uses TRBV6-1 and TRBJ1-2; 7 nucleotides match TRBD1. The material sequenced was PBMCs or T cells enriched from blood (not recorded which). The clonotype comes from a man aged 40-50 years in a cohort exposed to, infected with or recovered from COVID-19 (not recorded which). The chain's CDR3 is CASSDPWGDRENYGYTF. CDR3 DNA: TGTGCCAGCAGTGATCCCTGGGGGGACAGAGAGAACTATGGCTACACCTTC.